One sample yielded the 27 T cell receptor beta chains listed below, sequenced in a study of vaccination effects on CD4 cells after COVID-19. No antigen is known for these receptors. Data came from immunoSEQ multiplex PCR; TCRdb stores just in-frame clones and leaves some out. The sample shows 70,000 or so clones, 60% to 80% of them seen only once. Having been cultured for roughly 9 days, the cells underwent CD4+ T cell isolation. The specimen comprised CD4+ T cells from PBMCs cultured without peptide, sampled before COVID-19 vaccination. These receptors were obtained from a human donor who received a COVID-19 vaccine.

The chain has TRBV7-9 and TRBJ1-1; D ambiguous. Looked up from germline, CDR1 is SEHNR and CDR2 is FQNEAQ (reference sequence). The CDR3 has 15 residues. V was clipped by 7 bases and J by 2 bases, with 17 bases between them. The CDR3 bases are TGTGCCAGCATCAAATGGGTGGCAGAAAACACTGAAGCTTTCTTT. Translation gives CASIKWVAENTEAFF.

CDR3 in amino acids: CSVPDVTGELFF. The CDR3 DNA sequence: TGCAGCGTTCCGGACGTCACCGGGGAGCTGTTTTTT. The chain links TRBV29-1 to TRBJ2-2; the D is unclear. Germline V CDR1 and CDR2: SQVTM, ANQGSEA. The CDR3 consists of 12 residues. Trimming stripped 5 bases from V and 4 bases from J, with 8 bases between.

This chain uses TRBV28 with TRBJ1-2, with D hard to call. CDR1 and CDR2 from the germline V gene are MDHEN and SYDVKM. The CDR3 contains 11 residues. Trimming pared 9 bases from V and 7 bases from J, leaving 12 bases between. The CDR3 nucleotides read TGTGCCAGTCTTAGTGGCGTTGGCTACACCTTC. This encodes CASLSGVGYTF.

The DNA for the CDR3 is TGTGCCAGCAGTCCCAATAGCAATCAGCCCCAGCATTTT. This translates into CASSPNSNQPQHF. The V and J genes are TRBV7-2 and TRBJ1-5; D is ambiguous. The V and J ends lost 6 bases and 0 bases respectively, with 6 bases between them. Germline-derived CDR1 and CDR2 are SGHTA and FQGNSA. This CDR3 is built from 13 residues.

The gene calls are TRBV6-2 or TRBV6-3 and TRBJ1-2; TRBD1 agrees at 12 bases. The V gene's germline CDR1 is MNHEY and CDR2 SVGEGT. The CDR3 covers 16 residues. Trimming removed 6 bases from V and 5 bases from J; junction bases left unmatched: 10. The CDR3 region is CASSPAGTGGQYGYTF. The DNA of the CDR3 is TGTGCCAGCAGCCCTGCCGGGACAGGGGGCCAATATGGCTACACCTTC.

In its sample, this clone was seen a few times. The chain combines TRBV9 with TRBJ2-1, with 7 nucleotides matching TRBD1. The germline CDR1 and CDR2 sequences are SGDLS and YYNGEE. V shed 3 bases and J 4 bases; nucleotides not matched to a gene: 7. The CDR3 is made up of 15 amino acids. The CDR3: CASSGATGYYNEQFF. In DNA form, the CDR3 reads TGTGCCAGCAGCGGGGCGACAGGGTATTACAATGAGCAGTTCTTC.

The chain is built from TRBV18 and TRBJ2-6; TRBD2 is a possible D gene (6 bases). CDR3 length equals 17 residues. Looked up from germline, CDR1 is KGHSH and CDR2 is LQKENI. V lost 1 base to trimming and J lost 1 base, with 11 bases between them. In DNA form, the CDR3 reads TGTGCCAGCTCACCACTAGCGGTTAGGTCTGGGGCCAACGTCCTGACTTTC. It specifies CASSPLAVRSGANVLTF.

This clone has more than one count but fewer than ten. The rearrangement links TRBV7-2 to TRBJ2-3; D call uncertain. Germline loops: CDR1 SGHTA, CDR2 FQGNSA. V lost 1 base to trimming and J lost 2 bases, with 7 bases between them. This CDR3 has 14 amino acids. Written as DNA, the CDR3 is TGTGCCAGCAGCTTAGGAGACACCACAGATACGCAGTATTTT. Protein: CASSLGDTTDTQYF.

The chain employs TRBV6-2 or TRBV6-3 and TRBJ2-1, with TRBD2 identical over 11 bases. Germline lookup yields CDR1 MNHEY and CDR2 SVGEGT. There are 18 residues in the CDR3. J was trimmed by 6 bases and V by 3 bases; bases with no gene match: 13. The CDR3, as DNA: TGTGCCAGCAGTTATTCGAAGGCTAGCGGGGGGATTCCCAATGAGCAGTTCTTC. Its protein product is CASSYSKASGGIPNEQFF.

J is TRBJ1-6 and V is TRBV13; unclear D gene. Trimming stripped 7 bases from V and 3 bases from J, with 13 bases between. This CDR3 spans 15 amino acids. Germline CDR1 PRHDT, CDR2 FYEKMQ (reference sequence). CDR3 DNA: TGTGCCAGCACTCATTCCCGGGACTATAATTCACCCCTCCACTTT. It translates to CASTHSRDYNSPLHF.

This chain uses TRBV2 with TRBJ2-5; 9 nucleotides align to TRBD1. V was clipped by 3 bases and J by 2 bases; unmatched bases: 10. Germline CDR1 SNHLY, CDR2 FYNNEI. The CDR3 is made up of 17 amino acids. This CDR3 is CASSDGGRGQGQETQYF. The CDR3 bases are TGTGCCAGCAGTGACGGGGGGCGGGGACAGGGTCAAGAGACCCAGTACTTC. The whole variable domain, remainder taken from reference TRBV2 and TRBJ2-5, is EPEVTQTPSHQVTQMGQEVILRCVPISNHLYFYWYRQILGQKVEFLVSFYNNEISEKSEIFDDQFSVERPDGSNFTLKIRSTKLEDSAMYFCASSDGGRGQGQETQYFGPGTRLLVL.

This clone appeared a single time. V is TRBV21-1 and J is TRBJ2-4; TRBD2, the table's D call, was not compared with the DNA. TRBV21-1 is described as a pseudogene. The CDR3 sequence is 12 residues long. Here the CDR3 reads CASSKEVEPMDF. The CDR3 DNA reads as TGTGCCAGCAGCAAAGAAGTGGAGCCCATGGACTTC.

V and J are TRBV18 and TRBJ2-5; 10 nucleotides align to TRBD1. The CDR3 totals 15 residues. Per the germline V gene, CDR1 is KGHSH and CDR2 is LQKENI. The trim removed 2 bases at V and 2 bases at J, leaving 2 bases unmatched. The CDR3 is CASSPGTGAQETQYF. The CDR3 coding sequence is TGTGCCAGCTCACCAGGGACAGGGGCTCAAGAGACCCAGTACTTC.

V and J are TRBV6-5 and TRBJ1-3; 7 bases fit TRBD1. From germline, CDR1 is MNHEY and CDR2 SVGAGI. This CDR3 spans 14 amino acids. V lost 5 bases to trimming and J lost 1 base; unmatched junction nucleotides: 2. The CDR3 here is CASSPDRSGNTIYF. The CDR3 DNA follows: TGTGCCAGCAGTCCGGACAGGTCTGGAAACACCATATATTTT.

The chain carries TRBV5-4 and TRBJ1-1; 8 nucleotides match TRBD1. CDR1 SGHNT and CDR2 YYREEE come from the germline V gene (reference sequence). This CDR3 comprises 15 residues. The V segment lost 0 bases and the J segment 8 bases; nucleotides outside the gene matches: 9. CDR3 residues: CASSLAGGQGQEAFF. The CDR3 coding sequence is TGTGCCAGCAGCTTGGCGGGTGGACAGGGCCAGGAAGCTTTCTTT.

The chain employs TRBV5-1 and TRBJ2-5, with a possible D match to TRBD2 (6 bases). The germline V gene has CDR1 SGHRS and CDR2 YFSETQ. Trimming took 2 bases from V and 3 from J, leaving 14 bases between them. The CDR3 runs to 15 residues. The CDR3 coding sequence is TGCGCCAGCAGCTTTAATCCGGGACTCGAAGAGACCCAGTACTTC. Protein: CASSFNPGLEETQYF. The full variable domain, its missing parts supplied by reference TRBV5-1 and TRBJ2-5, is KAGVTQTPRYLIKTRGQQVTLSCSPISGHRSVSWYQQTPGQGLQFLFEYFSETQRNKGNFPGRFSGRQFSNSRSEMNVSTLELGDSALYLCASSFNPGLEETQYFGPGTRLLVL.

The chain combines TRBV7-9 with TRBJ2-1, with 10 bases lining up with TRBD2. The germline gives CDR1 SEHNR, CDR2 FQNEAQ (reference sequence). V dropped 6 bases and J dropped 8; count of bases not matched to a gene: 10. CDR3 size: 15 residues. Here the CDR3 reads CASSPKRGGLYEQFF. The CDR3 region has the DNA TGTGCCAGCAGTCCTAAGCGGGGGGGCCTGTATGAGCAGTTCTTC. Full variable domain (outside the CDR3, taken from reference TRBV7-9 and TRBJ2-1): DTGVSQNPRHKITKRGQNVTFRCDPISEHNRLYWYRQTLGQGPEFLTYFQNEAQLEKSRLLSDRFSAERPKGSFSTLEIQRTEQGDSAMYLCASSPKRGGLYEQFFGPGTRLTVL.

This chain links TRBV19 with TRBJ2-1; D perhaps matches TRBD2 (5 bases). Germline-derived CDR1 and CDR2 are LNHDA and SQIVND (reference sequence). This CDR3 is built from 13 residues. Trimming took off 7 bases at V and 3 bases at J, with 10 bases between the two ends. The DNA of the CDR3 is TGTGCCAGTACGGAGGATCACTACAATGAGCAGTTCTTC. Translating gives CASTEDHYNEQFF.

The V gene is TRBV29-1, the J gene TRBJ2-7; D not resolved. The CDR3 length is 12 residues. In germline, CDR1 is SQVTM, CDR2 ANQGSEA. Trimming stripped 4 bases from V and 4 bases from J, with 11 bases between. The CDR3 sequence: CSVVVGRYEQYV. In nucleotides, the CDR3 is TGCAGCGTTGTCGTCGGAAGGTACGAGCAGTACGTC.

This chain connects TRBV5-1 to TRBJ2-2; TRBD2 is a possible D gene (6 bases). V lost 3 bases and J 3 bases, leaving 9 bases between the germline ends. The length of the CDR3 is 14 residues. Germline CDR1 is SGHRS and CDR2 is YFSETQ. The CDR3: CASSSGGHTGELFF. In DNA, the CDR3 is TGCGCCAGCAGCTCAGGAGGGCACACCGGGGAGCTGTTTTTT.

The chain is built from TRBV6-5 and TRBJ1-4; D may be TRBD1 (6 bases). CDR1 is MNHEY and CDR2 is SVGAGI in the germline V gene. The CDR3 totals 15 residues. V lost 6 bases and J lost 11, with 22 bases in between. CDR3 protein: CASSPTGTISGKLFF. The CDR3 region has the DNA TGTGCCAGCAGCCCCACCGGGACAATATCAGGGAAACTGTTTTTT.

The chain recombines TRBV7-9 with TRBJ2-3, with a weak D call TRBD2 (7 bases). V lost 2 bases to trimming and J lost 11 bases, with 8 bases between them. This CDR3 spans 11 amino acids. CDR1 is SEHNR and CDR2 is FQNEAQ in the germline V gene (reference sequence). The CDR3 nucleotides are TGTGCCAGCAGCTTAAGGGGGGGGCAGTATTTT. It specifies CASSLRGGQYF.

Turning to this clone: The junction shows a germline mismatch at one end, possibly a read error. This chain joins TRBV2 and TRBJ1-1; tentatively, D is TRBD1 (5 bases). The CDR3 has 13 amino acids. CDR1 and CDR2 (germline): SNHLY, FYNNEI. The CDR3 spells CASSEDRNTEAFF. The CDR3 DNA is TGTGCCAGCAGCGAAGACAGAAACACTGAAGCTTTCTTT.

The chain couples TRBV5-5 to TRBJ2-7; 9 nucleotides match TRBD1. The CDR3 spans 15 residues. CDR1 and CDR2 (germline): SGHKS, YYEKEE (reference sequence). Losses at the gene ends were 1 base for V and 2 bases for J; bases not matched to a gene: 4. The CDR3 nucleotides are TGTGCCAGCAGCTTGTCGGGACAGGGCCCCTACGAGCAGTACGTC. Translation gives CASSLSGQGPYEQYV.

The J gene is TRBJ2-2, the V gene TRBV11-2, with a possible D match to TRBD2 (6 bases). The CDR3 consists of 14 residues. Trimming removed 1 base from V and 4 bases from J, with 7 bases in between. CDR1 and CDR2 from the germline V gene are SGHAT and FQNNGV. In DNA form, the CDR3 reads TGTGCCAGCAGCTTAGGGAGGGTCACCGGGGAGCTGTTTTTT. It translates to CASSLGRVTGELFF.

The gene calls are TRBV6-5 and TRBJ1-1; perhaps TRBD1 as D (6 bases). The germline V and J ends were trimmed by 6 bases and 0 bases, with 14 bases remaining between them. The CDR3 extends over 15 amino acids. CDR1 and CDR2 (germline): MNHEY, SVGAGI. The CDR3 nucleotides are TGTGCCAGCAGACCAGGGGCTCCTATGAACACTGAAGCTTTCTTT. Protein product: CASRPGAPMNTEAFF.

This clone was seen more than once but under ten times. The chain couples TRBV15 to TRBJ1-2; 7 bases align to TRBD1. Germline-derived CDR1 and CDR2 are LNHNV and YYDKDF (reference sequence). CDR3 size: 13 residues. Unmatched junction bases numbered 5, after V lost 7 bases and J lost 3 bases. The CDR3 region has the DNA TGTGCCACCACCACGGACAGGTACTATGGCTACACCTTC. Translated: CATTTDRYYGYTF. The whole variable domain, remainder taken from reference TRBV15 and TRBJ1-2, is DAMVIQNPRYQVTQFGKPVTLSCSQTLNHNVMYWYQQKSSQAPKLLFHYYDKDFNNEADTPDNFQSRRPNTSFCFLDIRSPGLGDTAMYLCATTTDRYYGYTFGSGTRLTVV.